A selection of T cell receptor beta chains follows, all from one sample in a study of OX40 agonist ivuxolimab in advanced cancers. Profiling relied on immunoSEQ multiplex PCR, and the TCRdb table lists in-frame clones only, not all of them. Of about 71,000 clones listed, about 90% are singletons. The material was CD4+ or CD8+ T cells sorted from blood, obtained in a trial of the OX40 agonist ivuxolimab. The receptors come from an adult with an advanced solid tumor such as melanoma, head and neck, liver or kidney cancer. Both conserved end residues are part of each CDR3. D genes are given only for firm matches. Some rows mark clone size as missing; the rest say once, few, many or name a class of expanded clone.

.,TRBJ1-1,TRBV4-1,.,TGCGCCAGCAGCCAAGGCAGGGAAGGCGCAGCTTTCTTT,CASSQGREGAAFF
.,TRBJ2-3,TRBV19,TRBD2,TGTGCCAGTAGCCCCCAACTAGCGGGAGCTTTGGATACGCAGTATTTT,CASSPQLAGALDTQYF
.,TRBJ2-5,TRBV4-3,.,TGCGCCAGCAGCCAAGAATGGGACACCGAATTGGGGACCCAGTACTTC,CASSQEWDTELGTQYF
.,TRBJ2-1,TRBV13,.,TGTGCCAGCAGCTTAAACAATGAGCAGTTCTTC,CASSLNNEQFF
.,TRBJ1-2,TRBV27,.,TGTGCCAGCAGGGTGGCAGCTTCACACCCCACCGTGGGCTACACCTTC,CASRVAASHPTVGYTF
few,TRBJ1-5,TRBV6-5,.,TGTGCCAGCAGCTATCTCGGTGCTAGCAATCAGCCCCAGCATTTT,CASSYLGASNQPQHF
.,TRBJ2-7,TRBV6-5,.,TGTGCCAGCAGGGGGCGGGACCTGAGCTCCTACGAGCAGTACTTC,CASRGRDLSSYEQYF
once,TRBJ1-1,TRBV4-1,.,TGCGCCAGCAGCCTCCCGACGGGCACTGAAGCTTTCTTT,CASSLPTGTEAFF
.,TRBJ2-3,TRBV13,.,TGTGCCAGCAGCTACGTGACAGATACGCAGTATTTT,CASSYVTDTQYF
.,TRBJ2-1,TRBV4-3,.,TGCGCCAGCAGCCAAGAAAAGGCTAGCAACAATGAGCAGTTCTTC,CASSQEKASNNEQFF
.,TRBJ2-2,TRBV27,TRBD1,TGTGCCAGCTCCCACAGGGGATCGAACACCGGGGAGCTGTTTTTT,CASSHRGSNTGELFF
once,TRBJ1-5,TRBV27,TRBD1,TGTGCCAGCAGTCCGACAGGGCCCCGTGGGCCCCAGCATTTT,CASSPTGPRGPQHF
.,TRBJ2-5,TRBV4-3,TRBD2,TGCGCCAGCAGCCAAGACGCCTGGGCGGGAGGGGTCCAAGAGACCCAGTACTTC,CASSQDAWAGGVQETQYF
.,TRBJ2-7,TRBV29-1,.,TGCAGCGTTGTGGACACCTACGAGCAGTACTTC,CSVVDTYEQYF
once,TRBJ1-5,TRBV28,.,TGTGCCAGCAGCGGACAGAATCAGCCCCAGCATTTT,CASSGQNQPQHF
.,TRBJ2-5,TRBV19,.,TGTGCCAGTAGTGAGCCGCCGGGGGAGACCCAGTACTTC,CASSEPPGETQYF
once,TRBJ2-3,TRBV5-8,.,TGTGCCAGCAGCCAACGGACCGGTATCAGCACAGATACGCAGTATTTT,CASSQRTGISTDTQYF
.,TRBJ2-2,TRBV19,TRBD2,TGTGCCAGTAGTCTAGCGGGAGAGAATACCGGGGAGCTGTTTTTT,CASSLAGENTGELFF
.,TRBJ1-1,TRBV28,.,TGTGCCAGCAGTCCAGGCGAGAACACTGAAGCTTTCTTT,CASSPGENTEAFF
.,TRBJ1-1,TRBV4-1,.,TGCGCCAGCAGCCAAGATAGAAGGATCATGAACACTGAAGCTTTCTTT,CASSQDRRIMNTEAFF
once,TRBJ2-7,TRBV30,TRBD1,TGTGCCTGGAGCCCGGGACAGAGCTCCTACGAGCAGTACTTC,CAWSPGQSSYEQYF
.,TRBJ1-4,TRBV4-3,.,TGCGCCAGCAGCCAAGTTTGGACTGCTAATGAAAAACTGTTTTTT,CASSQVWTANEKLFF
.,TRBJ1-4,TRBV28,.,TGTGCCAGCAGTTTAGGCAGGGAAGGGTCTAATGAAAAACTGTTTTTT,CASSLGREGSNEKLFF
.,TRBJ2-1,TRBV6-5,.,TGTGCCAGCAGTTACTATCATGAGCAGTTCTTC,CASSYYHEQFF
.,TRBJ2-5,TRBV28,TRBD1,TGTGCCAGCAGTTCGGGACAGGTCCAAGAGACCCAGTACTTC,CASSSGQVQETQYF
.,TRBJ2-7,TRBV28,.,TGTGCCAGCAGTTTATATGGGGAGGGGGGAACAGCCTACGAGCAGTACTTC,CASSLYGEGGTAYEQYF
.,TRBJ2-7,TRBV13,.,TGTGCCAGCAGCTTAGGCAAGTCCTACGAGCAGTACTTC,CASSLGKSYEQYF
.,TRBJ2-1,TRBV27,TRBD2,TGTGCCAGCAGTTTAATTATGGGACTAGCGGGAGATGAGCAGTTCTTC,CASSLIMGLAGDEQFF
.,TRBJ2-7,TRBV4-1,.,TGCGCCAGCAGCCAATATTGGCAGATGTACGAGCAGTACTTC,CASSQYWQMYEQYF
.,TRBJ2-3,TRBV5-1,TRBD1,TGCGCCAGCAGCGGGACAGGCACAGATACGCAGTATTTT,CASSGTGTDTQYF
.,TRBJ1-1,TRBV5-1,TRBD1,TGCGCCAGCAGCCCTTCCGGGACAGGCGGCGTAGGGAACACTGAAGCTTTCTTT,CASSPSGTGGVGNTEAFF
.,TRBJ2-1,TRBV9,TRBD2,TGTGCCAGCAGCTATACTAGCGGGAGTGGCAATGAGCAGTTCTTC,CASSYTSGSGNEQFF
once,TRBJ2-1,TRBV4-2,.,TGTGCCAGCAGCCAAGGCAGAAACTACGAATCCTACAATGAGCAGTTCTTC,CASSQGRNYESYNEQFF
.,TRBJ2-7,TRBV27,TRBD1,TGTGCCAGCCCCCATACAGGGGACGAGCAGTACTTC,CASPHTGDEQYF
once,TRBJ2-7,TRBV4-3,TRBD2,TGCGCCAGCAGCCAAGATTCTGGACTAGCGGGGACCTCCTACGAGCAGTACTTC,CASSQDSGLAGTSYEQYF
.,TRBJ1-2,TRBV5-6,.,TGTGCCAGCAGCTTGGACAGTCCTTATGGCTACACCTTC,CASSLDSPYGYTF
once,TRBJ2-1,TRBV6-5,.,TGTGCCAGCAGTTACGGGGGTTTCAATGAGCAGTTCTTC,CASSYGGFNEQFF
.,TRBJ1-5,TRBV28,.,TGTGCCAGCAGTTTCAGGACAGCTCTAGGGCCCCAGCATTTT,CASSFRTALGPQHF
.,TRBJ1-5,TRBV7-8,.,TGTGCCAGCAGCTTAGGCCCCTTGGGGAGCCTTCAGCCCCAGCATTTT,CASSLGPLGSLQPQHF
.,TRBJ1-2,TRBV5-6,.,TGTGCCAGCAGCTTGTCGGCTAACTATGGCTACACCTTC,CASSLSANYGYTF